Listed here are 9 T cell receptor beta chains from one sample, sequenced in a study of beta chain features in type 1 diabetes. What was sequenced were expressed TCRB transcripts, since all of the isolated RNA had been reverse transcribed. TCRdb's copy holds only in-frame clones and misses some; the assay was immunoSEQ multiplex PCR. The sample holds tens of thousands of clones; about half are singletons and the top ten take approximately 2.1%. Material: Tregs from blood. The receptors shown here come from a woman aged 18 to 35 in good health.

V gene TRBV5-1 combines with J gene TRBJ2-3; D may be TRBD2 (6 bases). The CDR3 consists of 15 residues. V was cut by 2 bases and J by 4 bases, with 14 bases left in between. Germline loops: CDR1 SGHRS, CDR2 YFSETQ. CDR3 protein: CASSFELAVADTQYF. The CDR3 DNA follows: TGCGCCAGCAGCTTTGAACTAGCAGTCGCAGATACGCAGTATTTT.

The rearrangement joins TRBV11-2 to TRBJ2-3, with 8 bases aligning to TRBD2. The length of the CDR3 is 12 residues. The J segment lost 10 bases and the V segment lost 3 bases, leaving 3 bases of the junction unmatched. Germline assignment: CDR1 SGHAT and CDR2 FQNNGV. The DNA of the CDR3 is TGTGCCAGCAGCTTTCGCGGGGGGTCGCAGTATTTT. Its protein is CASSFRGGSQYF.

This chain joins TRBV4-2 and TRBJ1-2; D not resolved. Per the germline V gene, CDR1 is LGHNA and CDR2 is YNFKEQ. Trimming stripped 1 base from V and 4 bases from J, with 19 bases between. This CDR3 spans 17 amino acids. The CDR3 loop reads CASSQGGGDGSLYGYTF. CDR3 nucleotides: TGTGCCAGCAGCCAAGGTGGCGGAGACGGAAGCCTCTATGGCTACACCTTC.

This chain uses TRBV7-8 with TRBJ2-7; 7 nucleotides align to TRBD2. CDR1 is SGHVS and CDR2 is FQNEAQ in the germline V gene. V was pared by 5 bases and J by 7 bases, with 14 bases of the junction left unmatched. This CDR3 has 15 amino acids. The chain's CDR3 is CASSLRLVGGVEQYF. The CDR3 bases are TGTGCCAGCAGCCTCCGACTAGTGGGAGGGGTTGAGCAGTACTTC. Complete variable domain (other parts from reference TRBV7-8 and TRBJ2-7): GAGVSQSPRYKVAKRGQDVALRCDPISGHVSLFWYQQALGQGPEFLTYFQNEAQLDKSGLPSDRFFAERPEGSVSTLKIQRTQQEDSAVYLCASSLRLVGGVEQYFGPGTRLTVT.

The chain couples TRBV28 to TRBJ2-2, with D possibly TRBD2 on 6 matching bases. V lost 9 bases and J 2 bases, leaving 10 bases between the germline ends. Germline V gene sequence: CDR1 MDHEN, CDR2 SYDVKM. The CDR3 totals 13 residues. CDR3 DNA sequence: TGTGCCAGACCCGGGACTAACACCGGGGAGCTGTTTTTT. Translating gives CARPGTNTGELFF. Combining the CDR3 with reference TRBV28 and TRBJ2-2 gives the whole variable domain DVKVTQSSRYLVKRTGEKVFLECVQDMDHENMFWYRQDPGLGLRLIYFSYDVKMKEKGDIPEGYSVSREKKERFSLILESASTNQTSMYLCARPGTNTGELFFGEGSRLTVL.

The chain employs TRBV5-1 and TRBJ2-5; 9 nucleotides line up with TRBD1. This CDR3 region has 14 residues. The germline V gene encodes CDR1 SGHRS and CDR2 YFSETQ. With V trimmed by 7 bases and J by 3 bases, 7 bases remained unmatched. CDR3 nucleotides: TGCGCCAGCCAAACCGGGACAGGGAAAGAGACCCAGTACTTC. Residues: CASQTGTGKETQYF.

The chain employs TRBV4-2 and TRBJ2-4, with 9 bases identical to TRBD1. V lost 2 bases to trimming and J lost 9 bases; unmatched junction nucleotides: 8. The CDR3 consists of 15 residues. From germline, CDR1 is LGHNA and CDR2 YNFKEQ. As DNA, the CDR3 is TGTGCCAGCAGCCAAACAGGGGGCTCTGAGGGCATTCAGTACTTC. This codes for CASSQTGGSEGIQYF.

In its sample, this clone was seen a few times. This chain joins TRBV5-4 and TRBJ2-1; 14 nucleotides match TRBD2. The germline gives CDR1 SGHNT, CDR2 YYREEE (reference sequence). CDR3 length: 15 amino acids. The J segment lost 7 bases and the V segment lost 3 bases, leaving 3 bases of the junction unmatched. The CDR3 sequence: CASSSTSGRENEQFF. CDR3 bases: TGTGCCAGCAGCTCGACTAGCGGGAGGGAAAATGAGCAGTTCTTC.

The chain combines TRBV18 with TRBJ2-7, with 8 bases lining up with TRBD1. Germline assignment: CDR1 KGHSH and CDR2 LQKENI. V lost 4 bases, J lost 1 base, and 9 bases stayed unmatched. The CDR3 has 16 amino acids. The CDR3 reads CASSLSRQGRSYEQYF. CDR3 DNA: TGTGCCAGCTCACTCTCCCGACAGGGGCGTTCCTACGAGCAGTACTTC.